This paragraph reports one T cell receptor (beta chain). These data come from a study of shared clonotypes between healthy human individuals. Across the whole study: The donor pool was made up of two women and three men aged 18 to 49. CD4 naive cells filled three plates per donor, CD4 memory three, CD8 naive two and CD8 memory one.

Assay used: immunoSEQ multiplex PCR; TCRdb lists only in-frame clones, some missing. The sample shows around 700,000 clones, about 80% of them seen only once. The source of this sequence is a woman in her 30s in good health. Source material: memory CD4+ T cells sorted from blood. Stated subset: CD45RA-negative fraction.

CDR3 region: CASSLFSGELFF. DNA of the CDR3: TGTGCCAGCAGTTTGTTCTCCGGGGAGCTGTTTTTT. The chain is built from TRBV28 and TRBJ2-2; D remains unclear. CDR1 is MDHEN and CDR2 is SYDVKM in the germline V gene. The CDR3 covers 12 residues. The V gene lost 3 bases and the J gene lost 6 bases, with 5 bases spanning the gap.